Sequencing of this T cell receptor (beta chain) was carried out in a study of blood T cell repertoires in COVID-19. The overall study: COVID-19 samples from acute and convalescent phases originated in the United States, Italy and Spain. Sources were T cells, B-cell-depleted T cells, or PBMCs; the material itself was cDNA or gDNA.

Per the original methods: Amplified reference gene primers provided the basis for estimating nucleated cell counts. Sequenced by immunoSEQ multiplex PCR; TCRdb stores in-frame clones only, minus some. V and J calls and clone size are copied from that table; D and trimming were computed from the DNA. The data show 210,000 or so clones, with around 91% seen just once and 0.62% held by the top ten. Germline trimming cut 0 bases from V and 7 bases from J; bases unmatched to any gene: 10. This CDR3 is built from 16 residues. Germline V gives CDR1 LGHNT, CDR2 FRNRAP. The source material was peripheral blood. The J gene is TRBJ1-2, the V gene TRBV12-5; 8 bases align to TRBD1. The TCR originated in a man aged 45-60 years with acute or convalescent COVID-19. The CDR3 is CASGLVRAETGVGYTF. The CDR3 DNA follows: TGTGCTAGTGGTTTGGTACGGGCCGAGACAGGGGTTGGCTACACCTTC.